This T cell receptor (beta chain) originates from a study of control samples from healthy donors and cancer patients. TCRdb's table, derived via immunoSEQ multiplex PCR, lists solely in-frame clones and lacks some. The sample holds 90,000 or so clones; approximately 84% are singletons and the top ten take about 35%. The ends were cut back, 3 bases at V and 8 bases at J, with 17 bases in the middle. Germline loops: CDR1 SGHTA, CDR2 FQGNSA. The CDR3 is 15 residues long. The clonotype was recovered from a man aged 65-85 years with lung cancer. The chain carries TRBV7-2 and TRBJ2-4; a possible D gene is TRBD2 (5 bases). The sample taken for sequencing was PBMCs. DNA of the CDR3: TGTGCCAGCAGCTTCGACGGAGGCCGCCGAGACATTCAGTACTTC. It is translated as CASSFDGGRRDIQYF.